This note documents a single T cell receptor (beta chain) sequence. This clonotype was counted between two and nine times. Its antigen target is currently unknown. No qualities accompany the bases; no much larger clone lies one base away. Ficoll-Paque density gradient centrifugation was used to isolate PBMCs. This sample is part of a study of T-cell memory formation after mild COVID-19 (dated by TCRdb to the early 2020s). Concerning the study at large: Most TCR sequence clusters were specific to one of the two donors. The cohort was made up of two young adult volunteers, one female and one male, who were previously healthy. T-cell clones expanding and contracting after mild COVID-19 in a couple of donors were tracked by longitudinal TCRalpha and TCRbeta repertoire sequencing.

Sequenced on an Illumina NovaSeq 6000. Using 5'RACE with constant-segment primers, TCRalpha and TCRbeta cDNA libraries were constructed, with sample barcodes and unique molecular identifiers added in the process. RNA was extracted from every sample with Trizol reagent. The libraries were amplified in two PCR steps, and the second step added a second sample barcode and Illumina TruSeq adapters. Sequencing of the libraries was done on an Illumina NovaSeq, producing 2 x 150 bp paired-end reads. In the source study's methods: With migec v1.2.7, reads were demultiplexed and then collapsed into UMI-guided consensus sequences. With mixcr v2.1.11, UMI consensuses were aligned to TRA and TRB V and J templates and assembled into clonotypes. A clonotype was counted as expanded or contracted only if both edgeR and NoisET called the change significant, with noise models trained on biological replicates. For edgeR calls, the thresholds were a false discovery rate-adjusted p below 0.01 and a log2 fold-change of 1. PCA with hierarchical clustering of max-normalized trajectories of the 1000 most abundant clonotypes was used as exploratory dynamics analysis. Separately sequenced CD4+ and CD8+ repertoires were used to assign a CD4 or CD8 phenotype to each responding clone. Through fastp at Q25 and MiXCR, TCRdb rebuilt clones from the public reads, retaining in-frame beta chains. Rows are unified per CDR3 protein, each entry keeping the most common DNA and genes. The V and J calls reflect TCRdb's pipeline rather than the authors' work. Present in this sample are roughly 410,000 distinct CDR3 sequences, 20% to 25% of which were seen just once. The ten largest account for 8.5% to 10% of the sample.

What the research found in general, with its limitations: Some responding clones were found in pre-infection memory, which suggests that pre-existing cross-reactive memory T cells took part in the SARS-CoV-2 response. Whether the second-wave clones peaking on day 37 were SARS-CoV-2 specific was not confirmed. Contracting CD4+ clones were found mainly in CM and EM memory subsets, while CD8+ clones were enriched in EMRA. Clones that contracted from day 15 to 85 showed balanced CD4/CD8 phenotypes, whereas a second wave of clones that expanded from day 15 to 37 leaned towards CD4+. The study covered only a couple of mild cases, and larger cohorts including severe cases with pre-infection samples were considered necessary.

The junction shows trimming of 4 bases on V and 3 bases on J, plus 18 bases between the germline ends. Reading the germline V gene gives CDR1 MGHRA and CDR2 YSYEKL. From the cysteine through the phenylalanine, the CDR3 covers 16 amino acids. The entry retains the CDR3 DNA only, 48 bases that are in frame from base 1. The clonotype was recovered from an adult woman who had mild COVID-19 (a few samples of this study predate the infection). The sample titles of this study are shuffled in the database, so cell type and time point are left out; the donor was told from shared clones. Specimen: PBMCs or a T cell subset sorted from them (not recorded which). The chain is assembled from TRBV4-1 and TRBJ1-1; D gene: possibly TRBD1, on 6 matching bases. The encoded CDR3 is CASSPSRQPGDTEAFF. The bases read TGCGCCAGCAGCCCCTCCAGACAGCCAGGGGACACTGAAGCTTTCTTT.